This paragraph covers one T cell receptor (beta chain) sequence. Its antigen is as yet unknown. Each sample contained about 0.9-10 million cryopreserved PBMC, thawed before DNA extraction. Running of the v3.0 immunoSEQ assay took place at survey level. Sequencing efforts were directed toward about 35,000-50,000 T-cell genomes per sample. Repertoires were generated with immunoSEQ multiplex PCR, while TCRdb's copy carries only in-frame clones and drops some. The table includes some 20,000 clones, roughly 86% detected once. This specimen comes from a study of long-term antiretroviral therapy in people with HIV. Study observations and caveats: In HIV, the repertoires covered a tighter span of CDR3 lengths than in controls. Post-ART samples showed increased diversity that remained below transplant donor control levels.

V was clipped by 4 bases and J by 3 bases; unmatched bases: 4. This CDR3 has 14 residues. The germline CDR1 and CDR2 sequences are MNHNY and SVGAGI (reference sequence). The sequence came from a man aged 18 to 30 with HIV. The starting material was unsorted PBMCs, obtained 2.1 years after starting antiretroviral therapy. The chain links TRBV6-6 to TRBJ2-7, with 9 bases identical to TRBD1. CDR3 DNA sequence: TGTGCCAGCAGTTCCGACAGGGGGGGCTACGAGCAGTACTTC. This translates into CASSSDRGGYEQYF.